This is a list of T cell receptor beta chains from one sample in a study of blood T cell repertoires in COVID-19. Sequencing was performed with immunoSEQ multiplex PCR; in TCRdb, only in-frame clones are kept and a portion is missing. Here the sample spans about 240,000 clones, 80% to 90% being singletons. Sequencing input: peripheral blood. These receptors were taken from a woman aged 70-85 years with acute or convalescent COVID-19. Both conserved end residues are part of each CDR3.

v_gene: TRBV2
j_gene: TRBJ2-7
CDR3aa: CASRQGSYEQYF

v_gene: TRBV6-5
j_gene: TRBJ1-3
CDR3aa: CASLTRFSGNTIYF

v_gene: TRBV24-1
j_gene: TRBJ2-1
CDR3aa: CATRQGGNNEQFF

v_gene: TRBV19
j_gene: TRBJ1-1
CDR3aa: CASSPLLGQTSAAFF

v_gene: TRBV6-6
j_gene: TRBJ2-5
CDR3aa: CASRSGLAGSQETQYF

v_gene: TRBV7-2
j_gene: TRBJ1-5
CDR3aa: CASNRQGEAQPQHF

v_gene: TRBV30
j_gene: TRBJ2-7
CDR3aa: CAWSAGTYRRTGRNYEQYF

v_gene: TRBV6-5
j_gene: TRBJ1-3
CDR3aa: CASRAQGYSGNTIYF

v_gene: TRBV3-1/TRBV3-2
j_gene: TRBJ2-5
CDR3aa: CASSQGNLADQETQYF

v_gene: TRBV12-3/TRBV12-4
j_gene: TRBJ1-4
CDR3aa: CASSFLMGEKLFF

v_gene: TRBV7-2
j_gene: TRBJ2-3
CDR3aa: CASSLAGLAGGPADTQYF

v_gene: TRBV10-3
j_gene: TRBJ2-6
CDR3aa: CAAGSGANVLTF

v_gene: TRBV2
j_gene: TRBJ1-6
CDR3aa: CASSEVKTLSPLHF

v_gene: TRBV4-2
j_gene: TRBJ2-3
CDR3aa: CASSQALLGGVDTQYF

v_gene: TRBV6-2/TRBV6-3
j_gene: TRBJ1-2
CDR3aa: CASSYDGGSYGYTF

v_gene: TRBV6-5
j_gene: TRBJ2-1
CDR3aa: CASSRTATGEQFF

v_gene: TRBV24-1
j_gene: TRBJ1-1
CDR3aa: CATSDYRGQSRGEAFF

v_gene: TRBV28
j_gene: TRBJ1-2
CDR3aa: CASSFAGANYGYTF

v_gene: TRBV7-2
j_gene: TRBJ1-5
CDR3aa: CASSSQGANNQPQHF

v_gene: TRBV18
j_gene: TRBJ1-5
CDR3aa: CASSPRGRDQPQHF

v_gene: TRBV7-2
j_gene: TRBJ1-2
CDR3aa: CASSSGRGGDYGYTF

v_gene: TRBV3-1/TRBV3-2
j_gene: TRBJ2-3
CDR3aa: CASSHQRGGQDTQYF

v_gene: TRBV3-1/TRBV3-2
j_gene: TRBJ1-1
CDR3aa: CASSPRGYNTEAFF

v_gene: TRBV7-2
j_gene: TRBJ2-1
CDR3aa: CASSLSRARQGWYNEQFF

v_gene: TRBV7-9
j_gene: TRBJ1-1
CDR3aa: CASSSRLTGRGTEAFF

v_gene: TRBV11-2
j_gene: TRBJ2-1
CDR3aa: CASSLQPPGGNNEQFF

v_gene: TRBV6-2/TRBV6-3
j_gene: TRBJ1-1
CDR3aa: CASSPVGGTEAFF

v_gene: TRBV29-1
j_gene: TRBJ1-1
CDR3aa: CSVGNTGYAEAFF

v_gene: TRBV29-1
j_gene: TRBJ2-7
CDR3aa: CSVAETGGVEQYF

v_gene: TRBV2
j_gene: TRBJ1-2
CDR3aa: CASTPTGQIYGYTF

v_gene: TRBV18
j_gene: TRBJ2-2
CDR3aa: CASSPIQGAQNTGELFF

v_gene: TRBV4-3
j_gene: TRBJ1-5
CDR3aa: CASSQELGQSNQPQHF

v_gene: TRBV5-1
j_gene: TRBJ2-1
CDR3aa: CASSMLAGGQYNEQFF

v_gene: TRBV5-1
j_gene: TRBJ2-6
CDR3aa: CASSQGGAGANVLTF

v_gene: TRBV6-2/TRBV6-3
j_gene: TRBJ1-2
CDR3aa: CASRPPGQGDGYTF

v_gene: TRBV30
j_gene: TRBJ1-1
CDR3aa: CAWRETGNMNTEAFF

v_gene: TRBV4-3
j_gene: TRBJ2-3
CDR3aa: CASSQLTAGGDTQYF

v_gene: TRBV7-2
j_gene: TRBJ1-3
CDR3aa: CASSSRTVSGNTIYF

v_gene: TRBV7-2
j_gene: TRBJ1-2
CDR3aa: CASSPGQALGYTF

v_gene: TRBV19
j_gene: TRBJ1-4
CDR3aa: CASTRQGWTNEKLFF

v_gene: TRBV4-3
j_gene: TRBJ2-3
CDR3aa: CASSQGDKGADTQYF

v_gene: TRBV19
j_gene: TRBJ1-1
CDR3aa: CASSMTLGGTEAFF

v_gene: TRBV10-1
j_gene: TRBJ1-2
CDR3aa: CASSGDGSYGYTF

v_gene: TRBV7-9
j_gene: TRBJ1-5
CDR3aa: CASSLEVTGASNQPQHF

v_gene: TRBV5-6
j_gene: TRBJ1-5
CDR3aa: CASSSSQGAQPQHF

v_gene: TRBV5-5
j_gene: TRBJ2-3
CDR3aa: CASSLAMGGTRGDTQYF

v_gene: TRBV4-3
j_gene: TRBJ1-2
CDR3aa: CASSLSRGGVYGYTF

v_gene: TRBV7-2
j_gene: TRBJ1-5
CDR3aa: CASSWDRGQPQHF

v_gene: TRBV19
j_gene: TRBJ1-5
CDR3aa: CASTPGFSNQPQHF

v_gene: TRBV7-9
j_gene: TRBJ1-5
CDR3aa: CASSLGQGDNQPQHF

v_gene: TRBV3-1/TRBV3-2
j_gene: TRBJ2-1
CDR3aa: CASSGLTSGVIYNEQFF

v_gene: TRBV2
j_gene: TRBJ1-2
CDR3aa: CASSKGDIYGYTF

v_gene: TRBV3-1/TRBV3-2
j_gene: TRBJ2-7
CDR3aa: CASSRQETYEQYF

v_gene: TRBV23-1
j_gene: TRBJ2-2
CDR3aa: CASSQSVGFRRNGELFF

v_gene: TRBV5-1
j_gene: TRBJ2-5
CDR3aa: CASRSGVQETQYF